These 8 T cell receptor beta chains came from one sample sequenced in a study of T cell responses to AZD1222 COVID-19 vaccine. Only in-frame clones appear in the TCRdb table, and some are missing; sequencing was by immunoSEQ multiplex PCR. The repertoire holds 130,000 to 150,000 clones, with roughly nine tenths as singletons. The sequenced sample was peripheral blood, obtained 28 days after the second AZD1222 dose. These receptor sequences come from an adult who received the AZD1222 COVID-19 vaccine.

The rearrangement links TRBV7-3 to TRBJ2-3; D might be TRBD2 (5 bases). Per the germline V gene, CDR1 is SGHTA and CDR2 is FQGTGA. V lost 5 bases and J lost 3, with 12 bases in between. This CDR3 region has 14 residues. CDR3 sequence reads: CASSRSSATDTQYF. The CDR3 nucleotides are TGTGCCAGCAGCCGGAGTAGCGCGACAGATACGCAGTATTTT.

The genes are TRBV7-9 and TRBJ1-6; D is unresolved. Germline-derived CDR1 and CDR2 are SEHNR and FQNEAQ (reference sequence). The CDR3 spans 13 residues. Deletions cut 3 bases from V and 9 bases from J, with 9 bases between. Here the CDR3 DNA reads TGTGCCAGCAGCTTTTCGGAGGGTTCACCCCTCCACTTT. It yields the protein CASSFSEGSPLHF.

The genes are TRBV7-2 and TRBJ2-2; no firm D call. CDR3 length: 14 amino acids. Per the germline V gene, CDR1 is SGHTA and CDR2 is FQGNSA. With 5 bases removed from V and 1 base from J, the gap between germline ends came to 8 bases. CDR3 in DNA: TGTGCCAGCAGCCCCGACTGGAACACCGGGGAGCTGTTTTTT. Encoded protein: CASSPDWNTGELFF.

The chain couples TRBV2 to TRBJ1-2; D is perhaps TRBD1 (5 bases). Trimming removed 2 bases at V and 5 bases at J, with 15 bases between. This CDR3 comprises 15 residues. Germline CDR1 reads SNHLY; CDR2 reads FYNNEI. In nucleotides, the CDR3 is TGTGCCAGCAGTGAAAGCTTTGGGGCGGAGTATGGCTACACCTTC. It translates to CASSESFGAEYGYTF.

The chain links TRBV28 to TRBJ1-2; D call uncertain. There are 12 residues in the CDR3. V dropped 3 bases and J dropped 4 bases, with 6 bases sitting between them. CDR1 MDHEN and CDR2 SYDVKM come from the germline V gene. Here the CDR3 reads CASSFRSYGYTF. The CDR3 DNA reads as TGTGCCAGCAGTTTCAGATCCTATGGCTACACCTTC.

CDR3 residues: CASSRAPYEQYF. The DNA of the CDR3 is TGTGCCAGCAGTAGAGCTCCCTACGAGCAGTACTTC. This chain joins TRBV12-3 or TRBV12-4 and TRBJ2-7; D not certain. This CDR3 is built from 12 residues. Trimming pared 5 bases from V and 2 bases from J, leaving 7 bases between.

J is TRBJ2-7 and V is TRBV7-9; 8 positions agree with TRBD2. With 1 base clipped from V and 1 base from J, the junction kept 6 bases outside the gene matches. CDR1 is SEHNR, CDR2 FQNEAQ, per germline (reference sequence). This CDR3 region has 16 residues. The CDR3 sequence is CASSLVALAVSYEQYF. The CDR3 region has the DNA TGTGCCAGCAGCTTAGTTGCACTAGCGGTTTCCTACGAGCAGTACTTC.

This clone was recorded a few times. This chain uses TRBV11-3 with TRBJ2-5; 14 bases fit TRBD2. This CDR3 has 20 amino acids. Germline CDR1 reads SGHNT; CDR2 reads YENEEA. J gave up 5 bases and V 3 bases, and 17 bases lay outside the gene matches. The DNA for the CDR3 is TGTGCCAGCAGCTTTTTCCACGGACTAGCGGGAGGCGGGTACGGGGAGACCCAGTACTTC. As protein: CASSFFHGLAGGGYGETQYF.